These T cell receptor beta chains were read from a single sample in a study of CD8+ T cells in alopecia areata. Assay used: immunoSEQ multiplex PCR; TCRdb lists only in-frame clones, some missing. The top ten clones hold 0.75% to 0.95% of a sample with about 270,000 clones, about 60% of them seen once. The source material was CD4+ T cells sorted from blood, sampled at week 52, from a patient treated with tofacitinib. The receptors stem from a human donor with alopecia areata. Each CDR3 is given with its conserved first and last residue.

v_call cdr3_aa
TRBV20-1 CSARTGYGYTF
TRBV4-1 CASSPMGMRTEAFF
TRBV4-1 CASSQDRGYRMNTEAFF
TRBV7-2 CASSLERGADTDTQYF
TRBV6-6 CASSPGNQPQHF
TRBV6-5 CASRMAGNEQFF
TRBV5-6 CASSLEAVQETQYF
TRBV27 CASSLSGLYGYTF
TRBV11-1 CASSLSRRPIGEQFF
TRBV27 CASHIGTDRMNTEAFF
TRBV27 CASRGGGETQYF
TRBV7-8 CASSPTDRWNTGELFF
TRBV11-2 CASSLPAGTEAFF
TRBV27 CASSLEGRDQPQHF
TRBV27 CASSLSWGSGGAFF
TRBV2 CASSVGLAGNQETQYF
TRBV29-1 CSVETGIDTEAFF
TRBV30 CAWAQSWEDTQYF
TRBV30 CAWSPGLAAQETQYF
TRBV13 CASSRGGGPAFSDGEQFF
TRBV5-1 CASRTRDLMGTQYF
TRBV30 CAWSVSNYGYTF
TRBV7-9 CASSLDGNTGELFF
TRBV6-5 CASSYSNGGNQPQHF
TRBV19 CASSDSLGAAYEQYF
TRBV20-1 CSATGVNEQFF
TRBV7-8 CASSLARGNEQFF
TRBV25-1 CASSGHLNQPQHF
TRBV30 CAWTGQGSSYNSPLHF
TRBV6-5 CASSYSRRGEQYF
TRBV2 CASSESGRPEAFF